Following are 4 T cell receptor beta chains from one sample sequenced in a study of monozygotic twins with cystic fibrosis. Sequencing used immunoSEQ multiplex PCR; TCRdb keeps in-frame clones, though not all of them. Of roughly 20,000 clones listed, nearly 98% are singletons. Sequenced input: blood. The receptors stem from a woman in her twenties or thirties with cystic fibrosis.

The J gene is TRBJ1-4, the V gene TRBV2; no clear D gene. The CDR3 is 13 amino acids. From germline, CDR1 is SNHLY and CDR2 FYNNEI. Trimming cost V 6 bases and J 7 bases, with 12 bases left between them. Here the CDR3 DNA reads TGTGCCAGCAGCATACTCAGTTCTGAAAAACTGTTTTTT. Translating gives CASSILSSEKLFF.

The V call is TRBV6-5, the J call TRBJ2-1; D gene ambiguous. V was cut by 6 bases and J by 6 bases, with 9 bases left in between. Germline values: CDR1 MNHEY, CDR2 SVGAGI. The CDR3 is made up of 12 amino acids. CDR3 bases: TGTGCCAGCAGGCGGCTAGGCAATGAGCAGTTCTTC. It is translated as CASRRLGNEQFF.

V is TRBV10-1 and J is TRBJ1-1; no clear D gene. Deletions cut 5 bases from V and 1 base from J, with 11 bases between. From germline, CDR1 is WNHNN and CDR2 SYGVQD (reference sequence). This CDR3 contains 14 residues. CDR3 bases: TGCGCCAGCAGTAAACAGATGACGAACACTGAAGCTTTCTTT. It encodes CASSKQMTNTEAFF.

The rearrangement uses TRBV19 and TRBJ1-2; 8 positions match TRBD1. CDR1 and CDR2 (germline): LNHDA, SQIVND (reference sequence). The V gene end was trimmed by 4 bases and the J gene end by 8 bases; junction bases not matched to a gene: 15. CDR3 length: 16 residues. CDR3 residues: CASSTFRDRGSEGYTF. The DNA of the CDR3 is TGTGCCAGTAGTACCTTCCGTGACAGGGGAAGTGAGGGCTACACCTTC.